Each of the 20 T cell receptor beta chains below was sequenced from the same sample in a study of cytomegalovirus exposure and HLA in healthy donors (dated by TCRdb to the late 2010s). To prepare the library, the immunoSEQ multiplex PCR assay was applied. For the multiplex PCR, a mixture combining 60 forward primers for TCR Vbeta segments and 13 reverse primers for TCR Jbeta segments was used. Drawn from immuneACCESS, this table holds only the in-frame rearrangements with V and J called that TCRdb kept. Clones are partly lost; checked studies trace under half to an unresolved V gene and leave the rest unexplained. Recorded for this sample are about 210,000 clones; roughly 80% of them occurred a single time. The ten largest clonotypes hold around 6% of the sample. The sequenced material came from PBMCs. The receptors shown here come from a man between 40 and 49 years old in good health and CMV-seropositive.

The V gene is TRBV10-2, the J gene TRBJ1-5; D is unclear. V was clipped by 10 bases and J by 4 bases, with 17 bases between them. CDR3 length equals 14 residues. Germline V lookup: CDR1 WSHSY, CDR2 SAAADI. This CDR3 is CATTPQDRNQPQHF. Here the CDR3 DNA reads TGCGCCACCACCCCCCAGGATCGAAATCAGCCCCAGCATTTT.

The rearrangement uses TRBV29-1 and TRBJ1-1, with TRBD1 as a possible D gene (5 bases). The length of the CDR3 is 12 residues. The germline gives CDR1 SQVTM, CDR2 ANQGSEA. V was cut by 7 bases and J by 3 bases, with 12 bases left in between. DNA for the CDR3: TGCAGCGCCGGACGGGGGGACACTGAAGCTTTCTTT. Amino acid sequence: CSAGRGDTEAFF.

This clone was detected only once. The chain has TRBV6-5 and TRBJ1-2; D remains ambiguous. There are 14 residues in the CDR3. The germline V and J ends were trimmed by 7 bases and 6 bases, with 18 bases remaining between them. The germline V gene has CDR1 MNHEY and CDR2 SVGAGI. The CDR3 region has the DNA TGTGCCAGCACCCAGCCGGGGTATTGGGATGGCTACACCTTC. Its protein is CASTQPGYWDGYTF.

V is TRBV7-3 and J is TRBJ1-4; 9 bases align to TRBD1. The CDR3 length is 15 residues. Germline values: CDR1 SGHTA, CDR2 FQGTGA. Trimming at V came to 5 bases and at J to 8 bases, leaving 9 bases not matched to a gene. The CDR3 DNA follows: TGTGCCAGCAGCGCCTCCGGGACAGGGCGGGAAAAACTGTTTTTT. It encodes CASSASGTGREKLFF.

CDR3 DNA sequence: TGTGCCAGCAGCCCCCCAGCGGGAGGGCCCTACAATGAGCAGTTCTTC. Encoded protein: CASSPPAGGPYNEQFF. This chain uses TRBV5-4 with TRBJ2-1, with 10 bases aligning to TRBD2. This CDR3 is built from 16 residues. V lost 4 bases to trimming and J lost 2 bases; unmatched junction nucleotides: 6. CDR1 is SGHNT, CDR2 YYREEE, per germline (reference sequence).

This clone appeared once. The chain has TRBV7-3 and TRBJ2-1; 8 nucleotides line up with TRBD2. The CDR3 totals 15 residues. CDR1 is SGHTA, CDR2 FQGTGA, per germline. The ends lost 4 bases at V and 4 bases at J; junction bases unmatched: 6. The CDR3 sequence: CASSSLGGGYNEQFF. The CDR3 region has the DNA TGTGCCAGCAGCTCCCTGGGCGGGGGGTACAATGAGCAGTTCTTC.

The sample holds one count of this clone. V is TRBV19 and J is TRBJ1-6; 10 nucleotides line up with TRBD1. V was pared by 5 bases and J by 7 bases, with 11 bases of the junction left unmatched. CDR3 length: 17 residues. Germline lookup yields CDR1 LNHDA and CDR2 SQIVND (reference sequence). Written as DNA, the CDR3 is TGTGCCAGTAGTCCCGGGACAGGGGAAATATGGAATTCACCCCTCCACTTT. It specifies CASSPGTGEIWNSPLHF.

V usage is TRBV5-1 and J usage is TRBJ2-2; 9 positions agree with TRBD1. The germline V gene has CDR1 SGHRS and CDR2 YFSETQ. J gave up 1 base and V 4 bases, and 8 bases lay outside the gene matches. This CDR3 comprises 17 residues. CDR3 residues: CASSKMRQGENTGELFF. CDR3 bases: TGCGCCAGCAGCAAGATGAGACAGGGGGAGAACACCGGGGAGCTGTTTTTT.

This clone was recorded only once. The DNA of the CDR3 is TGTGCCAGCAGTAAGGCAGGGAATGCAGCCCAAGAGACCCAGTACTTC. Protein product: CASSKAGNAAQETQYF. The gene calls are TRBV28 and TRBJ2-5; a possible D gene is TRBD1 (5 bases). Between the trimmed V and J ends, which lost 5 bases and 1 base, there was a span of 17 bases. The CDR3 runs to 16 residues. CDR1 is MDHEN and CDR2 is SYDVKM in the germline V gene.

This clone has just a few counts. CDR3 nucleotide sequence: TGTGCCAGCAGCTCACGACTAGCGGGAGAGCAAGAGACCCAGTACTTC. It specifies CASSSRLAGEQETQYF. The chain joins TRBV13 to TRBJ2-5; 12 nucleotides line up with TRBD2. Per the germline V gene, CDR1 is PRHDT and CDR2 is FYEKMQ (reference sequence). The CDR3 has 16 residues. V lost 4 bases to trimming and J lost 2 bases; unmatched junction nucleotides: 5.

V usage is TRBV5-1 and J usage is TRBJ2-7; 13 bases are shared with TRBD2. From germline, CDR1 is SGHRS and CDR2 YFSETQ. The CDR3 has 17 amino acids. Unmatched junction bases numbered 7, after V lost 0 bases and J lost 4 bases. This CDR3 reads CASSLGTSGRWGYEQYF. As DNA, the CDR3 is TGCGCCAGCAGCTTGGGGACTAGCGGGAGATGGGGTTACGAGCAGTACTTC. The complete variable domain, with remaining parts taken from reference TRBV5-1 and TRBJ2-7, reads KAGVTQTPRYLIKTRGQQVTLSCSPISGHRSVSWYQQTPGQGLQFLFEYFSETQRNKGNFPGRFSGRQFSNSRSEMNVSTLELGDSALYLCASSLGTSGRWGYEQYFGPGTRLTVT.

The chain carries TRBV2 and TRBJ2-5, with 8 bases fitting TRBD1. CDR1 and CDR2 (germline): SNHLY, FYNNEI. Losses at the gene ends were 1 base for V and 5 bases for J; bases not matched to a gene: 3. The CDR3 has 14 amino acids. CDR3 amino acids: CASSEGQGQETQYF. The CDR3, as DNA: TGTGCCAGCAGTGAAGGACAGGGGCAGGAGACCCAGTACTTC.

The gene calls are TRBV5-1 and TRBJ2-3; TRBD2 agrees at 10 bases. Germline lookup yields CDR1 SGHRS and CDR2 YFSETQ. This CDR3 comprises 15 residues. Trimming removed 1 base from V and 4 bases from J; junction bases left unmatched: 3. The CDR3 loop is CASSLLAGVADTQYF. The DNA for the CDR3 is TGCGCCAGCAGCTTGCTAGCGGGAGTTGCAGATACGCAGTATTTT.

CDR3 sequence: CASSLAPGERSFF. CDR3 DNA: TGTGCCAGCAGCTTAGCCCCCGGGGAGAGGTCTTTCTTT. This chain links TRBV7-6 with TRBJ1-1; D is uncertain. With 0 bases removed from V and 12 bases from J, the gap between germline ends came to 14 bases. This CDR3 spans 13 amino acids. Per the germline V gene, CDR1 is SGHVS and CDR2 is FNYEAQ.

This clone appeared a single time. The chain joins TRBV29-1 to TRBJ1-2; 7 bases fit TRBD1. Germline assignment: CDR1 SQVTM and CDR2 ANQGSEA. CDR3 size: 12 residues. Trimming cost V 0 bases and J 6 bases; bases outside gene matches: 1. The CDR3 loop reads CSVEDDRDGYTF. DNA of the CDR3: TGCAGCGTTGAAGATGACAGGGATGGCTACACCTTC.

V and J are TRBV5-1 and TRBJ2-1, with TRBD2 matching over 9 bases. There are 14 residues in the CDR3. Germline CDR1 reads SGHRS; CDR2 reads YFSETQ. V was clipped by 0 bases and J by 9 bases; unmatched bases: 4. Here the CDR3 reads CASSLDSGRGEQFF. In DNA form, the CDR3 reads TGCGCCAGCAGCTTGGATAGCGGGAGAGGTGAGCAGTTCTTC.

This clone has only a few counts. The chain recombines TRBV6-5 with TRBJ1-5; 10 bases are a match to TRBD1. The trim removed 2 bases at V and 1 base at J, leaving 2 bases unmatched. The germline gives CDR1 MNHEY, CDR2 SVGAGI. The CDR3 length is 16 residues. CDR3 amino acids: CASSYRGQGSNQPQHF. The DNA for the CDR3 is TGTGCCAGCAGTTACCGGGGACAGGGGAGCAATCAGCCCCAGCATTTT.

This chain uses TRBV18 with TRBJ1-1; D gene unclear. The germline V gene has CDR1 KGHSH and CDR2 LQKENI. V was shortened by 3 bases and J by 3 bases, with 8 bases between the two germline ends. The length of the CDR3 is 13 residues. The CDR3 protein is CASSPAGDTEAFF. The CDR3 DNA reads as TGTGCCAGCTCACCTGCCGGGGACACTGAAGCTTTCTTT.

This clone came up once. The chain links TRBV7-3 to TRBJ1-1; maybe TRBD1 (5 bases). V lost 5 bases and J lost 5, with 12 bases in between. Germline V gene data show CDR1 as SGHTA and CDR2 as FQGTGA. CDR3 length: 13 residues. The CDR3 spells CASSLWGGTEAFF. The CDR3 bases are TGTGCCAGCAGCCTTTGGGGGGGGACTGAAGCTTTCTTT.

The V call is TRBV2, the J call TRBJ1-5; D possibly corresponds to TRBD1 (5 bases). CDR3 size: 15 residues. Germline V gives CDR1 SNHLY, CDR2 FYNNEI. V shed 6 bases and J shed 6 bases, with 18 bases lying between them. DNA for the CDR3: TGTGCCAGCAGCAGCGTATCGGGAGGGACTCAGCCCCAGCATTTT. Amino acid sequence: CASSSVSGGTQPQHF.